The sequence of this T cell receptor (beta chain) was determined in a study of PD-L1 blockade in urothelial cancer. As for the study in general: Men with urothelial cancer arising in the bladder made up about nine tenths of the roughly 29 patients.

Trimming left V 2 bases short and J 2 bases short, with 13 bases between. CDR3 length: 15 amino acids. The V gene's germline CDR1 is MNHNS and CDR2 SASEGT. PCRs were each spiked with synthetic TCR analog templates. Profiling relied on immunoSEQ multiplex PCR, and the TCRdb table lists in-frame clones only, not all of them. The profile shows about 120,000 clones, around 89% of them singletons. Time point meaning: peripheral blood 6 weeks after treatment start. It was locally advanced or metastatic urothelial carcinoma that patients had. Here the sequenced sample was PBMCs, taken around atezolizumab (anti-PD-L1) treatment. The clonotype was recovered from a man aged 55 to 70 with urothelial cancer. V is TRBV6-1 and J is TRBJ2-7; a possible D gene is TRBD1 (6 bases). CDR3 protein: CASSEMGTPTYEQYF. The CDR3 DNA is TGTGCCAGCAGTGAAATGGGGACACCTACCTACGAGCAGTACTTC.